These T cell receptor beta chains were read from a single sample in a study of shared T cell receptors in the human thymus. Generated by immunoSEQ multiplex PCR, the TCRdb table keeps only in-frame clones and is missing some. The sample carries hundreds of thousands of clones, approximately 87% recorded once. These sequences were also reported in another study, on human thymus T cells.

The sequenced sample was thymocytes. The receptors were gathered from a boy in the first two years of life with a congenital heart defect. Each CDR3 is given with its conserved first and last residue. Each record gives: J gene, V gene, CDR3 protein.

j_call: TRBJ1-5; v_call: TRBV12-5; cdr3_aa: CASAQAGRDQPQHF
j_call: TRBJ2-1; v_call: TRBV6-4; cdr3_aa: CASSGLAPNRDNEQFF
j_call: TRBJ1-1; v_call: TRBV6-5; cdr3_aa: CASSYRGRGTEAFF
j_call: TRBJ1-1; v_call: TRBV29-1; cdr3_aa: CSVIPGIGTVGTEAFF
j_call: TRBJ2-7; v_call: TRBV11-2; cdr3_aa: CASSLDLRDSQNYEQYF
j_call: TRBJ2-1; v_call: TRBV19; cdr3_aa: CASGVRTGIASSYNEQFF
j_call: TRBJ2-3; v_call: TRBV11-3; cdr3_aa: CASSWGRESTDTQYF
j_call: TRBJ2-2; v_call: TRBV4-3; cdr3_aa: CASSQGWDSNTGELFF
j_call: TRBJ2-4; v_call: TRBV5-4; cdr3_aa: CASSPSLVGSGAKNIQYF
j_call: TRBJ1-3; v_call: TRBV9; cdr3_aa: CASSVAWHSGNTIYF
j_call: TRBJ2-7; v_call: TRBV4-3; cdr3_aa: CASSQSGTGSYEQYF
j_call: TRBJ2-1; v_call: TRBV19; cdr3_aa: CASSRASGMNEQFF
j_call: TRBJ2-7; v_call: TRBV5-6; cdr3_aa: CASSLAPGTSGRAYEQYF
j_call: TRBJ2-1; v_call: TRBV5-1; cdr3_aa: CASSLGAGESSYNEQFF
j_call: TRBJ2-5; v_call: TRBV12-5; cdr3_aa: CASGLVRRAGGVPYQETQYF
j_call: TRBJ2-3; v_call: TRBV4-1; cdr3_aa: CASSQGWTSGRAITDTQYF
j_call: TRBJ1-2; v_call: TRBV27; cdr3_aa: CASSLGSQGRGYTF
j_call: TRBJ2-5; v_call: TRBV6-5; cdr3_aa: CASSYSNHLGRETQYF
j_call: TRBJ2-1; v_call: TRBV5-1; cdr3_aa: CASSFPQRPNNEQFF
j_call: TRBJ1-1; v_call: TRBV4-1; cdr3_aa: CASSQDPRNTEAFF
j_call: TRBJ2-5; v_call: TRBV7-2; cdr3_aa: CASTTTGRQETQYF
j_call: TRBJ2-1; v_call: TRBV5-1; cdr3_aa: CASSLVRIRGSSSYNEQFF
j_call: TRBJ2-1; v_call: TRBV5-8; cdr3_aa: CASSLGEEQFF
j_call: TRBJ2-1; v_call: TRBV11-2; cdr3_aa: CASSRPETGSYNEQFF
j_call: TRBJ1-1; v_call: TRBV6-1; cdr3_aa: CASHPPREGAFF